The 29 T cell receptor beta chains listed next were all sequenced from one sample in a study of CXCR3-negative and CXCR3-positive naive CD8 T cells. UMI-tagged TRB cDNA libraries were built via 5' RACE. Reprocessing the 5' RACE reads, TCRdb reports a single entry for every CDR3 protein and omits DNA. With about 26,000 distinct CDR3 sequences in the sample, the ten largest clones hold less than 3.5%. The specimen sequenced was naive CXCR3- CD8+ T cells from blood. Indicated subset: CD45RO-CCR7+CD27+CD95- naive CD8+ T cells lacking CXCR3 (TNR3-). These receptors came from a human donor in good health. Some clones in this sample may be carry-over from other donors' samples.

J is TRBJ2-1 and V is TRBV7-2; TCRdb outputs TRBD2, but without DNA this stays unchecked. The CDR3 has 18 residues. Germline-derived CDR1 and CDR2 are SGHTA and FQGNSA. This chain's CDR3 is CASSLVIASGGLNNEQFF.

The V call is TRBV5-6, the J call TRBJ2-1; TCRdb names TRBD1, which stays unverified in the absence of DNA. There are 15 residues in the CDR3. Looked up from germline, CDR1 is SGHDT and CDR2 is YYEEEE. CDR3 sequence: CASRMVGTSYNEQFF.

CDR3 protein: CASRSQEGAYEQYF. The V gene is TRBV6-5, the J gene TRBJ2-7. Germline V gene sequence: CDR1 MNHEY, CDR2 SVGAGI. This CDR3 spans 14 amino acids.

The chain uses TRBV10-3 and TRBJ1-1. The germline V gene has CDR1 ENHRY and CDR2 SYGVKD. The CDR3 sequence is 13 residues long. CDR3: CAILNVGSGEAFF.

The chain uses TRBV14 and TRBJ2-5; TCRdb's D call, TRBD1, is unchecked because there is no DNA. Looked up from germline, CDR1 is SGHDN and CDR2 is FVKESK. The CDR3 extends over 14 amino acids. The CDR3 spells CASSPQGREETQYF.

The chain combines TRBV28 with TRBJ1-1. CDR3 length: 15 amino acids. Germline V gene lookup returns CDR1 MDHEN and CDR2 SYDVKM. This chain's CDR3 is CASSLYLVGSTEAFF.

The CDR3 region is CASSLLGRSPEAFF. The chain joins TRBV28 to TRBJ1-1. Germline V gene lookup returns CDR1 MDHEN and CDR2 SYDVKM. The CDR3 sequence is 14 residues long.

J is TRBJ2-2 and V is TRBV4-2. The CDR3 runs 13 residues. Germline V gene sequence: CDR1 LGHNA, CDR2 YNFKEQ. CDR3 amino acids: CASTPGNTGELFF.

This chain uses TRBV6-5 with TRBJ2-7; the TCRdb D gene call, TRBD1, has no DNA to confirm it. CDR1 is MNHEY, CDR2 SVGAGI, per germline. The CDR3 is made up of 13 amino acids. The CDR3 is CASREGAYYEQYF.

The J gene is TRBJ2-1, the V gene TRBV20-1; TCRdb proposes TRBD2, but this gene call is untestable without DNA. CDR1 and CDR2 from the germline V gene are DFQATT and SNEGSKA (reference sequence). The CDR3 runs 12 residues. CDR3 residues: CSARVDSYEQFF.

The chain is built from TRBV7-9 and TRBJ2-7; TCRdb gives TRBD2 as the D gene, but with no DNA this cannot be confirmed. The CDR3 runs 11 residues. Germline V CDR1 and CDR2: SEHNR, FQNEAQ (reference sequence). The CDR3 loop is CASSSPHEQYF.

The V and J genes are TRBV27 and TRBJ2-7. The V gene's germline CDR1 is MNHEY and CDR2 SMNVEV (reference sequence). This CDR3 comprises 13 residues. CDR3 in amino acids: CASSLAGSYEQYF.

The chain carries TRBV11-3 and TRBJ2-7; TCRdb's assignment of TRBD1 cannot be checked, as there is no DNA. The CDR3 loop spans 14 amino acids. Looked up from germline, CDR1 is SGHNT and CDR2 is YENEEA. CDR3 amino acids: CASSRRDRASEQYF.

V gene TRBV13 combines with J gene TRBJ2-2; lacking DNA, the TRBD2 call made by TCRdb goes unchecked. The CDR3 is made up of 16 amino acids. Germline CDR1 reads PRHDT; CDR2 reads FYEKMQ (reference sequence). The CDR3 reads CASSPGLAVNTGELFF.

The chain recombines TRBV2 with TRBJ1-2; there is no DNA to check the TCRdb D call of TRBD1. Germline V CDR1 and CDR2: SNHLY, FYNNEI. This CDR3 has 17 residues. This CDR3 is CASSELLGQGARYGYTF.

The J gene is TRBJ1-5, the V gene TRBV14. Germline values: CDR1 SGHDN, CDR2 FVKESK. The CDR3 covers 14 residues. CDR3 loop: CASSLGGGNQPQHF.

The CDR3 here is CGTRQPTIKRGYTF. The rearrangement joins TRBV20-1 to TRBJ1-2; TCRdb returns TRBD1, unconfirmable since there is no DNA. The CDR3 has 14 residues. CDR1 and CDR2 from the germline V gene are DFQATT and SNEGSKA (reference sequence).

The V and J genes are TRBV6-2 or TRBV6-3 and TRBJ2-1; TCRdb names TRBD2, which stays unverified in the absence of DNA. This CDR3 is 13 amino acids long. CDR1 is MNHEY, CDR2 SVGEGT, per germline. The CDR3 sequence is CASADYFYNEQFF.

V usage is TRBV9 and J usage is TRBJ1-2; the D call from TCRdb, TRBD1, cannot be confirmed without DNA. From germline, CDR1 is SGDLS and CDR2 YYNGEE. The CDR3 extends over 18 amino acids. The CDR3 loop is CASSADPTRPGPRDGYTF.

CDR3 residues: CGSSYSSGSYEQYF. This chain joins TRBV6-5 and TRBJ2-7. The germline V gene encodes CDR1 MNHEY and CDR2 SVGAGI. The CDR3 spans 14 residues.

This CDR3 reads CASSRTIQSSISSYEQYF. The V gene is TRBV6-6, the J gene TRBJ2-7; TCRdb lists TRBD2, though no DNA is available to test this call. The CDR3 is 18 residues long. Germline V gene sequence: CDR1 MNHNY, CDR2 SVGAGI (reference sequence).

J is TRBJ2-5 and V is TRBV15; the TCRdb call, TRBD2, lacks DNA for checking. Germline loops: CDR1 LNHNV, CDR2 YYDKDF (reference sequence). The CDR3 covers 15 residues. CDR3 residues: CATSRGPSAQETQYF.

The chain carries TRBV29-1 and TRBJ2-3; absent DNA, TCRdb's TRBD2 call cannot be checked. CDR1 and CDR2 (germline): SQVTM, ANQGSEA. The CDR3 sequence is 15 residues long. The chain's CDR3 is CSARGVAGRTDTQYF.

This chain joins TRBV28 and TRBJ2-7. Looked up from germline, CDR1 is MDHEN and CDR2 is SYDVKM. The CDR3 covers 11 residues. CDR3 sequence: CASSDYYEQYF.

The CDR3 sequence is CSVDPSGGVETQYF. V usage is TRBV29-1 and J usage is TRBJ2-5; TCRdb proposes TRBD2, but this gene call is untestable without DNA. The CDR3 totals 14 residues. The V gene's germline CDR1 is SQVTM and CDR2 ANQGSEA.

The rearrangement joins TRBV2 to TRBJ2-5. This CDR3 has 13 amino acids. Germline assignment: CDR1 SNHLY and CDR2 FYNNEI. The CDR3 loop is CASSEPGQETQYF.

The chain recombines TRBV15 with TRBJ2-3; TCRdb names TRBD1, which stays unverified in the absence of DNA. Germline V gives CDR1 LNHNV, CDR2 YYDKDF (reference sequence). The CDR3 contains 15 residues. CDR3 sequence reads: CATSRGTTHTDTQYF.

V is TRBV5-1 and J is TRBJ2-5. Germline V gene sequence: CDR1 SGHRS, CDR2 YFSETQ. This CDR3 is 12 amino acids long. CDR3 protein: CASSLYGETQYF.

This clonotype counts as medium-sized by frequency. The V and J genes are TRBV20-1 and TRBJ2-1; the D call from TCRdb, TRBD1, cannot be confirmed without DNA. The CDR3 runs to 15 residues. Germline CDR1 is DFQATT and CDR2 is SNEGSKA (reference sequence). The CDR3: CSALGQGPSYNEQFF.